The subject of this entry is one T cell receptor (beta chain). Antigen specificity is unknown. The sample comes from a study of response to subunit inactivated influenza vaccine. TCRdb called the RT-PCR reads again in MiXCR, with one record for every CDR3 protein. The sample holds under 500,000 distinct CDR3 sequences; about 10% are singletons and the top ten take less than 15%. V dropped 5 bases and J dropped 4; count of bases not matched to a gene: 9. Per germline, CDR1 SGHRS and CDR2 YFSETQ. The CDR3 runs to 15 residues. Study results and caveats: T cells newly recruited by each seasonal influenza vaccination are few, the authors suggested.

This clonotype was obtained from a man aged 45-65 years who received an inactivated influenza vaccine. V usage is TRBV5-1 and J usage is TRBJ1-3; TRBD1 matches 7 bases. The input for sequencing was PBMCs from blood, taken around seven weeks after vaccination. The CDR3 spells CASSFGQAEGNTIYF. The CDR3 DNA follows: TGCGCCAGCAGTTTTGGACAGGCTGAAGGAAACACCATATATTTT.